This section outlines one T cell receptor (beta chain) sequence together with its context. Vbeta (60) and Jbeta (13) primers were used in the PCR. Only in-frame clones appear in the TCRdb table, and some are missing; sequencing was by immunoSEQ multiplex PCR. This sample has around 150,000 clones, with about 75% found just once. The data originate from a study of cytomegalovirus exposure and HLA in healthy donors. The germline CDR1 and CDR2 sequences are GTSNPN and SVGIG (reference sequence). CDR3 length: 15 amino acids. The V segment lost 2 bases and the J segment 7 bases; nucleotides outside the gene matches: 8.

This sequence joins TRBV30 and TRBJ2-1; TRBD2 matches 10 bases. The sequence came from a male donor in good health and CMV-seronegative. Sequencing was done on a sample of PBMCs. CDR3 sequence (DNA): TGTGCCTGGAGTCCCCTTAGCGGGGGGTTTAATGAGCAGTTCTTC. This gives the protein CAWSPLSGGFNEQFF.